This TCR beta chain was sequenced for a study of blood T cell repertoires in COVID-19. About the research overall: Acute and convalescent COVID-19 specimens originated in the United States, Italy and Spain. T cells, B-cell-depleted T cells, or PBMCs provided the cDNA or gDNA that served as material.

The assay was immunoSEQ multiplex PCR, and TCRdb's table has in-frame clones only and misses some. Of about 190,000 clones listed, around nine tenths are singletons. The CDR3 is 17 amino acids. Germline V gene data show CDR1 as LNHDA and CDR2 as SQIVND (reference sequence). V dropped 4 bases and J dropped 9; count of bases not matched to a gene: 15. This chain joins TRBV19 and TRBJ2-5; 12 bases align to TRBD2. The source material was peripheral blood. The clonotype originates from a man aged 18 to 30 with active or convalescent COVID-19. The CDR3 DNA reads as TGTGCCAGTAGTAGCAGTGTGACTAGCGGGGGCTACCGGGCCCAGTACTTC. This codes for CASSSSVTSGGYRAQYF.